The T cell receptor (beta chain) under discussion was sequenced for a study of blood T cell repertoires in COVID-19. Study summary: Acute and convalescent COVID-19 specimens originated in the United States, Italy and Spain.

Produced via immunoSEQ multiplex PCR; TCRdb's table is partial and in-frame only. This sample has some 260,000 clones, with roughly 88% found just once. This clone appeared a single time. The CDR3 runs to 19 residues. J was trimmed by 1 base and V by 4 bases; bases with no gene match: 19. Germline CDR1 SGHKS, CDR2 YYEKEE (reference sequence). The sequence was obtained from a woman aged 40-49 years who had recovered from COVID-19. The sample comprised peripheral blood. The rearrangement links TRBV5-5 to TRBJ2-7; 8 nucleotides match TRBD2. The CDR3 spells CASSPQGSSGNQKSYEQYF. The CDR3 coding sequence is TGTGCCAGCAGCCCCCAAGGCAGTAGCGGGAACCAAAAATCCTACGAGCAGTACTTC.